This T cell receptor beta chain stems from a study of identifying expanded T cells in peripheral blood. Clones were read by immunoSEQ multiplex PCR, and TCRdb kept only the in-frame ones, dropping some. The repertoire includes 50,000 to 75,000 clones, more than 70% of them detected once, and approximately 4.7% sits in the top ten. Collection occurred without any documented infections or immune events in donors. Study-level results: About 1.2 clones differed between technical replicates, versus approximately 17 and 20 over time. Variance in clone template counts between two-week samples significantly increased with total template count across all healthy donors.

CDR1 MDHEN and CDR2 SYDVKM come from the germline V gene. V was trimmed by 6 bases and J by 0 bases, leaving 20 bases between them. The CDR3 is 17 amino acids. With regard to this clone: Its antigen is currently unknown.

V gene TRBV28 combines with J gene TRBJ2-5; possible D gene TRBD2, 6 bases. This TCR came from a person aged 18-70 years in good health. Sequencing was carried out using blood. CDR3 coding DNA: TGTGCCAGCAGGAATGTACGGGACTTGGGGTACCAAGAGACCCAGTACTTC. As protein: CASRNVRDLGYQETQYF. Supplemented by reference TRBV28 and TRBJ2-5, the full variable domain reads DVKVTQSSRYLVKRTGEKVFLECVQDMDHENMFWYRQDPGLGLRLIYFSYDVKMKEKGDIPEGYSVSREKKERFSLILESASTNQTSMYLCASRNVRDLGYQETQYFGPGTRLLVL.